The present TCR beta chain was sequenced within a study of cytomegalovirus exposure and HLA in healthy donors (dated by TCRdb to between 2016 and 2019). Context from the whole study: According to an earlier analysis of several hundred of the donors, some 170 million T cells yielded roughly 110 million unique TCR beta sequences and less than 300 Gb of sequence data. An early release covering approximately 600 HLA-typed donors comprised 300 to 350 gigabases of sequencing data and around 86 million unique TCR sequences. The genetic ancestry cluster associated with self-reported Caucasian donors included 80% to 90% of the approximately 410 genotyped donors. The study aimed to test whether cataloging public T cell receptors could reveal signatures of past pathogen exposure. Using immunosequencing, the study profiled T cell repertoires from 666 subjects and related those repertoires to cytomegalovirus serostatus. A separate validation cohort of 100 to 150 different subjects was used in addition to the 666-subject first cohort. The study combined high-throughput TCR immunosequencing, statistical association of individual TCRs with disease status, and machine learning to predict cytomegalovirus infection status. A later analysis re-analyzed previously published TCR beta repertoires from roughly 630 donors and added high-resolution HLA genotyping to study TCR occurrence patterns. In the later analysis, no new phenotypic data were used to find candidate immune exposures; instead, reliance was placed on TCR beta sequences and their occurrence across donors. In an earlier analysis of a few hundred of the donors, high-throughput TCR beta sequencing was used to judge whether each TCR beta V gene segment behaved as functional or pseudogenic. Donor age, sex, ethnicity and CMV serostatus were compiled alongside the repertoire data. A later genetic analysis took genome-wide SNP genotypes for about 55% of the 666 donors and used that subset as a discovery cohort. Every discovery cohort repertoire had been produced on one sequencing platform. Both class I and class II loci were covered by HLA typing, at four-digit resolution. Typing coverage differed by locus: A, B, C, DRB1 and DQB1 were typed in roughly 629-630 donors, DQA1 in about 550, DPA1 in roughly 590, and DPB1 in 472. Because of strong linkage in the cohort, four to six DR-DQ haplotypes were treated as single units for association and clustering. Among some 400 genotyped donors of the cohort, an average of approximately 240,000 unique TCR beta nucleotide sequences was sequenced per donor, of which 15% to 20% were non-productive. The research as a whole found: Three of the identified cytomegalovirus-associated TCR beta chains were confirmed in vitro to be specific for cytomegalovirus antigens. In a later analysis, most CMV-associated TCR beta chains were found to appear HLA-restricted, with HLA associations seemingly driven largely by CMV exposure. Across donors, most TCR sequences were observed very rarely, whereas some public TCRs were present in many individuals. Because counts were too low, fewer than 20 rarely observed V segments, including chromosome 9 orphons, were excluded from the earlier analysis of about 500 of the donors. A further reported finding was that TCR beta sequences accurately predicted the HLA-A and HLA-B alleles for most subjects in the first cohort. A total of 150 to 200 TCR beta chains were listed by the study as associated with cytomegalovirus. The authors suggested that the approach could potentially be extended to other disease states and immunological phenotypes. In an earlier analysis of 587 of the donors, most TCR beta V segments appeared in productive rearrangements about 87% or about 30% of the time, broadly matching IMGT annotations. A later analysis found that TCR association rates varied across HLA loci, with DRB1 alleles showing the most associated TCRs and HLA-C alleles the fewest. Specific HLA alleles were associated with 15,000 to 20,000 TCR beta sequences at a false discovery rate of 0.05 in a later analysis. Correlated functional status among segregating V segments might be attributable to linkage disequilibrium, but an unknown experimental factor could not be ruled out. According to a later analysis, parvovirus B19, influenza, CMV and Epstein-Barr virus appeared linked to several top co-occurrence clusters. CMV serostatus was the only immune exposure information available for the cohort. According to a later genetic analysis, donors in an Asian-associated ancestry cluster had fewer N-insertions in productive TCRs than the approximately 630-donor mean. Cytomegalovirus status was reported to be diagnosed by the classifier with high specificity and sensitivity in both the original and validation cohorts. In a later analysis, HLA-associated TCR beta chains showed more clonal expansion and lower generation probabilities than non-associated chains that were equally common. Because some donors lacked HLA typing at each locus, the association tests relied only on the typed subset. A later genetic analysis associated a missense DCLRE1C variant with V-gene and J-gene trimming of TCR beta chains, and an independent cohort replicated the association. The cohort was sequenced for TCR beta chains only, and without alpha or paired-chain data the features that could be detected were limited. When HLA alleles, especially DR and DQ, strongly co-occurred, TCR associations were difficult to assign to individual alleles. A cluster of highly shared sequence variants was judged likely to be a technical artifact of the sequencing pipeline. Because the 87-base-pair reads could not distinguish some IMGT-functional V segments, including TRBV6-2 and TRBV6-3, those segments were excluded. The presence/absence analyses assumed that sequencing depth was roughly uniform across donors, and that assumption may not be true.

Library preparation used the immunoSEQ multiplex PCR assay. The multiplex PCR relied on a mix of 60 forward primers for TCR Vbeta segments and 13 reverse primers for TCR Jbeta segments. A multiplex PCR assay on genomic DNA amplified the CDR3 region of rearranged TCR beta genes. On the Illumina HiSeq System, the amplified TCR beta libraries were sequenced as 87-base-pair reads. The study's processing was this. A later analysis tallied around 87 million unique TCR beta chains across the 666 repertoires, and some 12 million of those chains were shared by two or more donors. Raw reads were error-corrected and collapsed into unique sequences by a nearest-neighbor algorithm in which closely related sequences were merged to remove PCR and sequencing errors. Alignment of CDR3 sequences to IMGT reference sequences was used to assign V, D and J gene segments. For a sequence to be retained, at least a six-nucleotide match to both a V gene segment and a J gene segment was required. A rearrangement was called productive if the CDR3 had no stop codons and remained in frame with V and J, and every other rearrangement was called non-productive. Following IMGT convention, CDR3 was defined as the stretch from the second conserved V-encoded cysteine up to the conserved J-encoded phenylalanine. Sequences without an unambiguous match to a single V gene segment were excluded from the earlier analysis of 500 to 700 of the donors. An earlier analysis of almost 600 of the donors classified V segments as functional when productive rearrangements were above 56.7% and as segregating when the standard deviation between donors was above 5%. A statistical classification framework was built to diagnose cytomegalovirus status from the catalog of TCR beta chain sequences. A later analysis assigned V and J genes by comparing TCR nucleotide sequences with IMGT/GENE-DB human TR gene sequences. A later analysis assigned CDR3 sequences and most-parsimonious VDJ recombination scenarios with the TCRdist pipeline. In a later analysis, every TCR beta chain was defined by the combination of its CDR3 amino acid sequence and its V-gene family, and reads without a unique V-gene family were dropped. To address suspected cross-contamination and a sequencing artifact, a later analysis removed roughly 580 highly shared, low-generation-probability nucleotide sequences. In a later analysis, a clonal expansion index for each public chain was calculated from normalized within-repertoire ranks of inferred template counts. In a later analysis, generation probabilities were computed with a VDJ recombination model fitted to out-of-frame rearrangements, and the resulting probabilities were checked against IGoR. In a later analysis, TCR-TCR, TCR-HLA and TCR-CMV co-occurrence was scored with hypergeometric tests, and a repertoire-size bias correction was applied to TCR pairs. A later analysis estimated false discovery rates by permuting HLA or CMV assignments 20 times. A later analysis grouped co-occurring TCRs with DBSCAN, adding TCRdist sequence similarity when clustering within HLA-allele-positive subsets. Co-occurrence clustering excluded repertoires with fewer than 30,000 or more than 120,000 public chains, plus five with anomalous nucleotide sharing. TCRdb obtained this table from immuneACCESS and retained in-frame rearrangements with V and J assigned. These tables miss some clones; where compared with another copy, unresolved V genes account for less than half of the shortfall, and the remainder is unexplained. The DNA gave D and trimming, while V, J and clone size come from that table. The sample yields about 120,000 clones; 65% to 80% were counted once. The top ten constitute approximately 1% of the sample.

The cohort was made up of 500 to 850 healthy bone marrow donors. All cohort members were sampled while nominally healthy, although unrecorded immune exposures were likely present. Of the approximately 700 cohort members, 250 to 300 had positive CMV serostatus and roughly 330 had negative CMV serostatus, and CMV serostatus was not recorded for the donor. Each donor provided a peripheral blood sample, and peripheral blood mononuclear cells were used for TCR beta sequencing. Genomic DNA extraction from the blood cell samples was performed with the Qiagen DNeasy Blood Extraction Kit. From a lookup of the germline V gene (reference sequence), CDR1 and CDR2 are SEHNR and FQNEAQ. From the cysteine up to the phenylalanine, the CDR3 has a length of 12 residues. The kept DNA is CDR3 alone, 36 bases in frame from the first base. On this clone itself: Its antigen is still unknown. At one boundary the junction diverges from the germline segment, which might be a read error.

The chain uses TRBV7-9 and TRBJ1-1; a weak D assignment points to TRBD1 (6 bases agree). The TCR originated in a human donor in good health. The specimen was PBMCs. CDR3 reads: CSSRGQGTEAFF. The DNA sequence reads TGTTCCAGCAGGGGCCAGGGAACTGAAGCTTTCTTT.